This T cell receptor (beta chain) emerged from a study of monozygotic twins with inflammatory bowel disease (dated by TCRdb to between 2018 and 2021). About the investigation overall: The complete study included around 30 monozygotic twin pairs: 19 IBD-discordant Danish pairs and nine German pairs, of which four were IBD-concordant and five were IBD-discordant. Disease-associated traits were sought mainly through comparisons between IBD patients and their genetically identical healthy co-twins within discordant pairs. Each individual had, on average, about 151 000 unique TCRalpha sequences and 181 000 unique TCRbeta sequences available for analysis. The paper's findings and limits, for the study overall: Measured by the inverse Simpson index, TCRbeta repertoire diversity was lower in IBD patients than in their healthy co-twins. Differing immunosuppressive treatments among patients may have added background noise and inter-individual variability to the repertoires. IBD patients shared fewer clonotypes with other individuals than healthy twins did, most markedly in patients showing signs of disease activity. No difference in repertoire similarity was observed between concordant and discordant twins, possibly owing to limited statistical power. The analysis was unable to tell different T cell subtypes apart. The results gave no support for a single strong signal or clonotype linked to IBD.

On this clonotype itself: The antigen it recognizes is unknown.

From each donor, a roughly 2.5 ml peripheral blood sample was collected into PAXgene tubes and stored at -80 degrees C. Without T cell sorting, total RNA was isolated from whole blood using the PAXgene blood miRNA kit on an automated QIAcube. Peripheral blood from monozygotic twin pairs concordant or discordant for inflammatory bowel disease was subjected to deep TCRalpha and TCRbeta repertoire profiling with unique molecular barcoding. Smoking habits were recorded for all twin pairs, and individuals were classified as current, former or never smokers. The CDR3 runs 14 amino acids, cysteine and phenylalanine included. The entry carries no DNA sequence. CDR1 and CDR2 are read off the germline V gene as SGHRS and YFSETQ. Library preparation was by 5' RACE. The input for every TCR library was 3500 ng of total RNA. For each sample, cDNA synthesis was carried out in eight separate reactions using SMARTScribe reverse transcriptase. Unique molecular identifiers containing a 6-nucleotide sample barcode were introduced through template switching during cDNA synthesis. Two nested PCRs of 16 and 9 cycles amplified the TCRalpha and TCRbeta cDNA, and bead purification followed each PCR. Before amplification, the cDNA was treated with uracil DNA-glycosylase and purified using the QIAquick PCR purification kit. The second PCR was the step at which Illumina TruSeq-compatible adapters and sample-specific barcodes were added. TapeStation and Qubit were used to check library quality and concentration, and approximately 5.4 ng of each library was pooled. Sequencing of pooled libraries was carried out on an Illumina HiSeq2500 single-index Rapid Run using 2 x 100 bp reads and custom sequencing primers. The paper's data handling went like this. MiGEC version 1.2.6 was used for UMI-based consensus assembly to correct PCR and sequencing errors. MiXCR version 2.1.1 was used for V(D)J alignment, clonotype assembly and CDR3 extraction. To normalise gene usage, clonotype sharing and MAIT/NKT TCR abundance, the top 1000, 10 000 and 20 000 clonotypes in each sample were analysed. After downsampling to 27 000 UMIs, diversity was calculated as the inverse Simpson index using the vegan R package. Paired Mann-Whitney U tests were applied to discordant twin pairs, and Benjamini-Hochberg correction was used for multiple testing. TCRdb reanalyzed the reads, keeping one entry per CDR3 protein sequence and omitting DNA. The V and J calls were determined by TCRdb, not by the authors. This sample's table lists more than 350,000 distinct CDR3 sequences. About 2.3% of the sample rests with the top ten.

The sequencing sample was made of blood. The rearrangement combines TRBV5-1 with TRBJ2-1; TCRdb outputs TRBD2, but without DNA this stays unchecked. The TCR comes from a human donor with ulcerative colitis or Crohn's disease, or a healthy co-twin of an affected twin (not recorded which). The CDR3 protein: CASSYGGTYNEQFF.